One and the same sample provided the 8 T cell receptor beta chains below, sequenced in a study of beta chain features in type 1 diabetes. As every portion of the isolated RNA was reverse transcribed, the sequencing read expressed TCRB transcripts. Assay: immunoSEQ multiplex PCR; the TCRdb copy retains only in-frame clones and omits some. The table has 130,000 to 150,000 clones, roughly a tenth seen once. The sample was naive CD4+ T cells from blood. Receptors were obtained from a man aged 18 to 29 in good health.

This clone was seen only a few times. The genes are TRBV19 and TRBJ1-5, with D perhaps matching TRBD1 (5 bases). CDR1 is LNHDA, CDR2 SQIVND, per germline (reference sequence). The CDR3 has 12 residues. V shed 7 bases and J shed 4 bases, with 8 bases lying between them. Here the CDR3 reads CASKAGNQPQHF. CDR3 nucleotides: TGTGCCAGTAAGGCAGGGAATCAGCCCCAGCATTTT.

The sample holds a few counts of this clone. The chain is built from TRBV18 and TRBJ2-5; the D gene could be TRBD1 or TRBD2 (6 bases each). TRBJ2-7 explains the end of the DNA better; the J call may be wrong. There are 17 residues in the CDR3. Germline V gives CDR1 KGHSH, CDR2 LQKENI. The CDR3 protein is CASSPQVGGISTSEQYF. As DNA, the CDR3 is TGTGCCAGCTCACCACAGGTTGGGGGCATCTCGACTAGCGAGCAGTACTTC.

This sequence joins TRBV18 and TRBJ1-2; no reliable D call. Germline V lookup: CDR1 KGHSH, CDR2 LQKENI. Between the trimmed V and J ends, which lost 6 bases and 4 bases, there was a span of 15 bases. This CDR3 has 14 residues. In DNA, the CDR3 is TGTGCCAGCTCCCCGGCCACAGATCTCTATGGCTACACCTTC. The encoded protein is CASSPATDLYGYTF.

The chain links TRBV5-4 to TRBJ1-6; TRBD1 might be the D (5 bases). Germline CDR1 and CDR2: SGHNT and YYREEE (reference sequence). Trimming took off 5 bases at V and 0 bases at J, with 18 bases between the two ends. The CDR3 runs to 18 residues. In DNA form, the CDR3 reads TGTGCCAGCAGACCTTCGGACGATGACAGCTCCTATAATTCACCCCTCCACTTT. Its protein product is CASRPSDDDSSYNSPLHF.

The rearrangement links TRBV9 to TRBJ1-6; 9 bases line up with TRBD1. Germline CDR1 is SGDLS and CDR2 is YYNGEE. The junction had 6 bases not matched to a gene; V was cut back by 2 bases and J by 6 bases. This CDR3 is built from 16 residues. The CDR3 is CASSVTGTGFNSPLHF. CDR3 nucleotides: TGTGCCAGCAGCGTGACCGGGACAGGGTTTAATTCACCCCTCCACTTT.

The rearrangement uses TRBV7-2 and TRBJ2-7; possible D gene TRBD1, 7 bases. The CDR3 loop spans 16 amino acids. Germline V CDR1 and CDR2: SGHTA, FQGNSA. V was clipped by 1 base and J by 2 bases, with 15 bases between them. CDR3 coding DNA: TGTGCCAGCAGCTTAGAGGAGGGGGCGATAACCTACGAGCAGTACTTC. Its translation: CASSLEEGAITYEQYF.

This chain links TRBV19 with TRBJ1-5; D is possibly TRBD1 (5 bases). In germline, CDR1 is LNHDA, CDR2 SQIVND (reference sequence). This CDR3 contains 13 residues. Between the trimmed V and J ends, which lost 5 bases and 7 bases, there was a span of 12 bases. Written as DNA, the CDR3 is TGTGCCAGTAGTCCGGGGGGTAGGCAGCCCCAGCATTTT. Translation: CASSPGGRQPQHF.

The table lists this clone with a few counts. The chain employs TRBV4-2 and TRBJ1-3, with 7 bases aligning to TRBD1. The germline CDR1 and CDR2 sequences are LGHNA and YNFKEQ. Losses at the gene ends were 0 bases for V and 7 bases for J; bases not matched to a gene: 15. This CDR3 has 18 amino acids. CDR3 residues: CASSQEGGSGGLFNTIYF. CDR3 sequence (DNA): TGTGCCAGCAGCCAAGAAGGGGGCTCGGGGGGGTTGTTTAACACCATATATTTT.